This entry features one T cell receptor beta chain sequence. Per the study methods: Amplifying reference gene primers gave estimates of nucleated cell counts. The assay was immunoSEQ multiplex PCR, and TCRdb's table has in-frame clones only and misses some. The DNA gave D and trimming, while V, J and clone size come from that table. The table has 7,500 to 9,500 clones, less than 90% seen once. The germline gives CDR1 SNHLY, CDR2 FYNNEI. The CDR3 extends over 12 amino acids. The ends were cut back, 5 bases at V and 8 bases at J, with 12 bases in the middle. The source of the sample is a study of blood T cell repertoires in COVID-19. Across the study: Samples taken during acute and convalescent COVID-19 were collected in the United States, Italy and Spain. PBMCs, B-cell-depleted T cells, or T cells provided the cDNA or gDNA that made up the material.

Sequenced sample: peripheral blood. The V gene is TRBV2, the J gene TRBJ1-2; the D is unclear. This receptor was identified in a man in his 60s with acute or convalescent COVID-19. The CDR3 DNA reads TGTGCCAGCAGTACCCCCCCGGGGGGCTACACCTTC. Translating it yields CASSTPPGGYTF.